Listed below are T cell receptor beta chains from one sample, sequenced in a study of blood T cell repertoires in COVID-19. Only in-frame clones appear in the TCRdb table, and some are missing; sequencing was by immunoSEQ multiplex PCR. The table has roughly 100,000 clones, about four fifths seen once. The source material was peripheral blood. The receptors derive from a woman older than 75 with acute or convalescent COVID-19. Both conserved end residues are part of each CDR3. The D gene is left open where the match is weak. Some rows mark clone size as missing; the rest say once, few, many or name a class of expanded clone.

V: TRBV28
D: TRBD2
size: .
J: TRBJ2-5
CDR3: CASSKTSPGTQYF
DNA: TGTGCCAGCAGTAAGACTAGCCCGGGGACCCAGTACTTC

V: TRBV5-4
D: TRBD1
size: .
J: TRBJ1-5
CDR3: CASSFWTGGNQPQHF
DNA: TGTGCCAGCAGCTTCTGGACAGGGGGCAATCAGCCCCAGCATTTT

V: TRBV12-3/TRBV12-4
D: .
size: .
J: TRBJ1-2
CDR3: CASSPGWGSGYTF
DNA: TGTGCCAGCAGCCCCGGGTGGGGCTCTGGCTACACCTTC

V: TRBV29-1
D: TRBD2
size: .
J: TRBJ2-7
CDR3: CSVASGSFSYEQYF
DNA: TGCAGCGTTGCTAGCGGGAGTTTTTCCTACGAGCAGTACTTC

V: TRBV28
D: TRBD1
size: .
J: TRBJ1-2
CDR3: CASSSRQGAGGYTF
DNA: TGTGCCAGCAGTTCCAGACAGGGGGCAGGTGGCTACACCTTC

V: TRBV24-1
D: TRBD1
size: .
J: TRBJ1-4
CDR3: CATSDPDRAGEKLFF
DNA: TGTGCCACCAGTGATCCGGACAGGGCGGGTGAAAAACTGTTTTTT

V: TRBV5-4
D: TRBD1
size: .
J: TRBJ2-3
CDR3: CASRQGARTDTQYF
DNA: TGTGCCAGCAGGCAGGGGGCGCGGACAGATACGCAGTATTTT

V: TRBV18
D: .
size: once
J: TRBJ2-5
CDR3: CASSPTQETQYF
DNA: TGTGCCAGCTCACCCACTCAAGAGACCCAGTACTTC

V: TRBV9
D: .
size: .
J: TRBJ1-6
CDR3: CASSAVSSYNSPLHF
DNA: TGTGCCAGCAGCGCCGTGAGCTCCTATAATTCACCCCTCCACTTT

V: TRBV7-2
D: .
size: few
J: TRBJ2-2
CDR3: CASSLVGQGNTGELFF
DNA: TGTGCCAGCAGCTTAGTAGGGCAGGGTAACACCGGGGAGCTGTTTTTT

V: TRBV7-6
D: .
size: .
J: TRBJ1-3
CDR3: CASSLDSWFPNSGNTIYF
DNA: TGTGCCAGCAGCTTAGATAGTTGGTTTCCCAACTCTGGAAACACCATATATTTT

V: TRBV3-1/TRBV3-2
D: TRBD2
size: .
J: TRBJ2-7
CDR3: CASSHGAGGILEQYF
DNA: TGTGCCAGCAGCCATGGCGCGGGAGGGATCCTCGAGCAGTACTTC

V: TRBV24-1
D: TRBD2
size: once
J: TRBJ2-2
CDR3: CATSAAQREGRPGELFF
DNA: TGTGCCACCAGTGCGGCCCAGCGGGAGGGACGACCCGGGGAGCTGTTTTTT

V: TRBV20-1
D: .
size: .
J: TRBJ2-5
CDR3: CSASSRQETQYF
DNA: TGCAGTGCTAGTTCCCGCCAGGAGACCCAGTACTTC

V: TRBV7-2
D: .
size: .
J: TRBJ1-5
CDR3: CASSLALGSGNQPQHF
DNA: TGTGCCAGCAGCTTAGCGCTAGGATCCGGCAATCAGCCCCAGCATTTT

V: TRBV6-1
D: TRBD2
size: once
J: TRBJ2-3
CDR3: CASSEAGRGTDTQYF
DNA: TGTGCCAGCAGTGAAGCCGGGAGGGGCACAGATACGCAGTATTTT

V: TRBV15
D: TRBD1
size: .
J: TRBJ1-5
CDR3: CATSRDGQGNQPQHF
DNA: TGTGCCACCAGCAGAGATGGACAGGGCAATCAGCCCCAGCATTTT

V: TRBV11-2
D: .
size: few
J: TRBJ2-1
CDR3: CASRERLYNEQFF
DNA: TGTGCCAGCAGGGAGAGGCTCTACAATGAGCAGTTCTTC

V: TRBV14
D: TRBD1
size: many
J: TRBJ2-7
CDR3: CASSQAGQGIYEQYF
DNA: TGTGCCAGCAGCCAAGCGGGACAGGGTATCTACGAGCAGTACTTC

V: TRBV25-1
D: TRBD1
size: .
J: TRBJ1-6
CDR3: CASSEGQNNSPLHF
DNA: TGTGCCAGCAGTGAGGGACAGAATAATTCACCCCTCCACTTT

V: TRBV5-1
D: .
size: .
J: TRBJ1-1
CDR3: CASSLDRAGTEAFF
DNA: TGCGCCAGCAGCTTGGACAGGGCCGGCACTGAAGCTTTCTTT

V: TRBV7-2
D: .
size: once
J: TRBJ2-3
CDR3: CASSLMAGTDTQYF
DNA: TGTGCCAGCAGCCTGATGGCAGGCACAGATACGCAGTATTTT

V: TRBV5-5
D: .
size: few
J: TRBJ1-5
CDR3: CASSLGGVYSNQPQHF
DNA: TGTGCCAGCAGCTTGGGCGGCGTCTATAGCAATCAGCCCCAGCATTTT

V: TRBV2
D: .
size: .
J: TRBJ1-5
CDR3: CASKQGNSNQPQHF
DNA: TGTGCCAGCAAGCAGGGAAACAGCAATCAGCCCCAGCATTTT

V: TRBV5-1
D: TRBD1
size: .
J: TRBJ1-5
CDR3: CASSLSPAGTDNQPQHF
DNA: TGCGCCAGCAGCTTATCACCGGCGGGGACAGACAATCAGCCCCAGCATTTT

V: TRBV5-1
D: TRBD1
size: .
J: TRBJ1-4
CDR3: CASSSHGQGGDEKLFF
DNA: TGCGCCAGCAGCTCCCACGGACAGGGAGGGGATGAAAAACTGTTTTTT

V: TRBV20-1
D: .
size: few
J: TRBJ1-2
CDR3: CSASLANNGGYTF
DNA: TGCAGTGCTAGTCTAGCGAACAACGGGGGCTACACCTTC

V: TRBV4-1
D: .
size: .
J: TRBJ2-6
CDR3: CASSQESYGANVLTF
DNA: TGCGCCAGCAGCCAAGAATCGTATGGGGCCAACGTCCTGACTTTC

V: TRBV28
D: .
size: .
J: TRBJ2-7
CDR3: CASSYGGLPYEQYF
DNA: TGTGCCAGCAGTTATGGCGGGCTCCCCTACGAGCAGTACTTC

V: TRBV11-3
D: TRBD2
size: .
J: TRBJ2-2
CDR3: CASRLAGAGTGELFF
DNA: TGTGCCAGCAGACTAGCGGGAGCGGGAACCGGGGAGCTGTTTTTT

V: TRBV19
D: .
size: once
J: TRBJ2-6
CDR3: CASSIFFSGANVLTF
DNA: TGTGCCAGTAGTATATTCTTCTCTGGGGCCAACGTCCTGACTTTC

V: TRBV2
D: .
size: once
J: TRBJ1-6
CDR3: CASRRQVKDSPLHF
DNA: TGTGCCAGCAGAAGACAGGTTAAGGATTCACCCCTCCACTTT

V: TRBV5-1
D: .
size: .
J: TRBJ2-7
CDR3: CASSLSGVFPYEQYF
DNA: TGCGCCAGCAGCTTGTCGGGAGTCTTTCCCTACGAGCAGTACTTC

V: TRBV2
D: .
size: .
J: TRBJ1-1
CDR3: CASSEVSTNTEAFF
DNA: TGTGCCAGCAGTGAAGTCAGTACCAACACTGAAGCTTTCTTT

V: TRBV5-5
D: TRBD2
size: once
J: TRBJ2-7
CDR3: CASKAVAGEAYEQYF
DNA: TGTGCCAGCAAAGCCGTTGCGGGAGAGGCCTACGAGCAGTACTTC

V: TRBV29-1
D: TRBD1
size: .
J: TRBJ1-2
CDR3: CSGGQFNYGYTF
DNA: TGCAGCGGGGGACAGTTCAACTATGGCTACACCTTC

V: TRBV12-3/TRBV12-4
D: .
size: .
J: TRBJ1-5
CDR3: CASSFGGDQPQHF
DNA: TGTGCCAGCAGTTTTGGGGGGGATCAGCCCCAGCATTTT

V: TRBV3-1/TRBV3-2
D: .
size: .
J: TRBJ2-5
CDR3: CASSQEAGGGETQYF
DNA: TGTGCCAGCAGCCAAGAAGCAGGGGGAGGAGAGACCCAGTACTTC

V: TRBV7-6
D: TRBD2
size: .
J: TRBJ2-2
CDR3: CASSLVVAGTTGELFF
DNA: TGTGCCAGCAGCTTAGTCGTAGCGGGGACCACCGGGGAGCTGTTTTTT

V: TRBV27
D: TRBD2
size: .
J: TRBJ2-3
CDR3: CASSRLAASTDTQYF
DNA: TGTGCCAGCAGCCGACTAGCGGCTAGCACAGATACGCAGTATTTT

V: TRBV18
D: .
size: .
J: TRBJ1-1
CDR3: CASSRTANTEAFF
DNA: TGTGCCAGCTCCCGGACAGCGAACACTGAAGCTTTCTTT

V: TRBV4-1
D: .
size: .
J: TRBJ1-4
CDR3: CASSQVDSRGREKLFF
DNA: TGCGCCAGCAGCCAAGTGGATTCCAGGGGCCGTGAAAAACTGTTTTTT